This record concerns one T cell receptor (beta chain) sequence. The sample holds a few counts of this clonotype. Its antigen has not been determined. It has no much larger one-base neighbor in the sample; base qualities were not kept. Sequencer: Illumina HiSeq 2500. Quantitative 5'-RACE with molecular barcodes was used to prepare TCR beta libraries. In the paper's pipeline: To identify disease-linked TCR variants, a new computational method was used, one built on a probabilistic model of VDJ rearrangement. TCRdb reran the public reads through fastp at Q25 and MiXCR, keeping productive beta chains. Rows merge per CDR3 protein into single entries with the most common DNA and genes. These V and J calls derive from TCRdb rather than the authors' analysis. The sample table lists 400,000 to 450,000 distinct CDR3 sequences, about 15% of them with a count of one. About 0.94% of the sample is in the top ten clones.

Based on the germline V gene (reference sequence), the CDR1 and CDR2 sequences are DFQATT and SNEGSKA. V was cut back by 3 bases and J by 2 bases, leaving a gap of 12 bases between them. From the cysteine through the phenylalanine, the CDR3 covers 14 amino acids. CDR3 DNA is the only sequence kept; it has 42 bases, read in frame from the first base. The source of the sample is a study of CD8 T cells in ankylosing spondylitis listed by TCRdb under 2017. Background on the whole study: The study set out to find disease-linked TCR variants by profiling T cell receptor beta repertoires in ankylosing spondylitis patients and healthy donors. The full study cohort was made up of about two dozen ankylosing spondylitis patients and some 100 healthy donors. Peripheral blood was sampled, and synovial fluid was additionally collected from ankylosing spondylitis patients. On the study overall, not on this receptor specifically: The disease-linked clones were reported to be significantly enriched in matched synovial fluid samples from ankylosing spondylitis patients. Some of the motif variants had been reported before in the synovial fluid and blood of reactive arthritis patients, a finding that suggests common disease-initiation mechanisms. A CD8+ phenotype was shown by the disease-linked clones, which were found at relatively low frequencies in peripheral blood. Blood from ankylosing spondylitis patients appeared to be characterized by a TCR beta motif made up of seven or eight highly homologous amino acid variants.

The chain was built from TRBV20-1 and TRBJ2-3; TRBD1 is a possible D gene, resting on 6 matching bases. The source of this sequence is a male donor with ankylosing spondylitis. Sequencing was done on a sample of blood, either unsorted or a sorted T cell fraction (not recorded which). CDR3 region: CSARGHHSTDTQYF. The DNA sequence follows: TGCAGTGCTAGGGGACACCATTCCACAGATACGCAGTATTTT.